This TCR beta chain was recorded in a study of beta chain features in type 1 diabetes. The overall study: When patients were set against healthy donors, age, gender and cell yields were similar.

Sequencing targeted expressed TCRB transcripts, as all isolated RNA had been reverse transcribed. The table came from immunoSEQ multiplex PCR; TCRdb's copy has only in-frame clones and leaves some out. The data contain fewer than 400,000 clones, less than 9.5% of them singletons. It was via CD45RO/CCR7/CD25/CD127/CD95/CD27 that CD4+ naive, central memory, regulatory and stem cell-like memory cells were sorted. As to this clone: The antigen is not known.

The germline V gene encodes CDR1 MNHNS and CDR2 SASEGT. This CDR3 has 15 amino acids. The junction had 7 bases not matched to a gene; V was cut back by 7 bases and J by 8 bases. Broader study findings: VDJ junctions from type 1 diabetes patients carried fewer insertions and larger deletions.

The sequencing input was central memory CD4+ T cells from blood. This chain links TRBV6-1 with TRBJ2-1; TRBD2 agrees at 14 bases. The receptor comes from a young woman in good health. In DNA form, the CDR3 reads TGTGCCAGCACGGCAATGGGACTAGCGGGAGATGAGCAGTTCTTC. Translated: CASTAMGLAGDEQFF.